This T cell receptor (beta chain) came from a study of OX40 agonist ivuxolimab in advanced cancers. Study-level information: In this cohort, patients received ivuxolimab, an agonistic anti-OX40 (CD134) antibody. Recorded diagnoses for dose-escalation patients were hepatocellular carcinoma, melanoma, renal cell or head and neck cancer. Study results and caveats: Individuals who were partial responders at 0.1-3.0 mg/kg had clonal expansion that ranked among the lowest.

Clones were sequenced by immunoSEQ multiplex PCR, and TCRdb holds only the in-frame ones, with some missing. The data contain tens of thousands of clones, 80% to 90% of them singletons. About this clone: The antigen remains undetermined.

The TCR comes from an adult with an advanced solid tumor such as melanoma, head and neck, liver or kidney cancer. The source material was CD4+ or CD8+ T cells sorted from blood, sampled in a trial of the OX40 agonist ivuxolimab.

The CDR3 DNA follows: TGCAGCGTTGAACGACGGGACCACCATCCCTACGAGCAGTACTTC. Translated: CSVERRDHHPYEQYF. This chain joins TRBV29-1 and TRBJ2-7; either TRBD1 or TRBD2 may fit D (5 bases each). CDR3 length: 15 residues. Trimming left V 2 bases short and J 2 bases short, with 16 bases between. Germline CDR1 reads SQVTM; CDR2 reads ANQGSEA.